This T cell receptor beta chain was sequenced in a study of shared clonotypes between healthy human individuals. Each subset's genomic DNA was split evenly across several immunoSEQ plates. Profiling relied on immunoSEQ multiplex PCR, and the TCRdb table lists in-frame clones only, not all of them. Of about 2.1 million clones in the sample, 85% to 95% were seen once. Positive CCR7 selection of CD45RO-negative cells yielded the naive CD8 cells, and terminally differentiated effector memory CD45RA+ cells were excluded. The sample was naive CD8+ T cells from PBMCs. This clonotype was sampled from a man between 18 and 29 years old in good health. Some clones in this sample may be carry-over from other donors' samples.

The CDR3 protein is CASSRDPLEQYF. In DNA, the CDR3 is TGTGCCAGCAGCCGGGACCCACTCGAGCAGTACTTC. The genes are TRBV5-4 and TRBJ2-7; D may correspond to TRBD1 or TRBD2 (5 bases each). The V gene's germline CDR1 is SGHNT and CDR2 YYREEE (reference sequence). Between the trimmed V and J ends, which lost 4 bases and 6 bases, there was a span of 11 bases. The CDR3 length is 12 residues. Full variable domain (remainder filled in from reference TRBV5-4 and TRBJ2-7): ETGVTQSPTHLIKTRGQQVTLRCSSQSGHNTVSWYQQALGQGPQFIFQYYREEENGRGNFPPRFSGLQFPNYSSELNVNALELDDSALYLCASSRDPLEQYFGPGTRLTVT.